The rows below give T cell receptor beta chains drawn from one sample of a study of response to subunit inactivated influenza vaccine. MiXCR, run by TCRdb on the RT-PCR reads, gives a single entry per CDR3 protein. The sample shows hundreds of thousands of distinct CDR3 sequences, 12% to 15% of them seen only once. Specimen: PBMCs from blood, collected approximately 15 days before vaccination. The receptors come from a man aged 45-65 years who received an inactivated influenza vaccine. Both conserved end residues are part of each CDR3. Each record gives: J gene, V gene, D gene, clone size, CDR3 protein, CDR3 DNA. A D gene is named only where the DNA matches it firmly. Clone sizes are given selectively: once, few, many, or a class where the clone is expanded.

J gene: TRBJ2-5
V gene: TRBV20-1
D gene: -
clone size: -
CDR3 protein: CSASGFGETKYF
CDR3 DNA: TGCAGTGCTAGCGGGTTCGGGGAGACCAAGTACTTC

J gene: TRBJ2-3
V gene: TRBV30
D gene: -
clone size: -
CDR3 protein: CAWSVTGETDTQYF
CDR3 DNA: TGTGCCTGGAGTGTAACGGGGGAAACAGATACGCAGTATTTT

J gene: TRBJ2-7
V gene: TRBV7-2
D gene: TRBD2
clone size: -
CDR3 protein: CASSLGAGGIGYGEQYF
CDR3 DNA: TGTGCCAGCAGCTTAGGCGCGGGAGGAATCGGGTATGGGGAGCAGTACTTC

J gene: TRBJ2-1
V gene: TRBV2
D gene: TRBD2
clone size: few
CDR3 protein: CASSEGTSGSSVPFF
CDR3 DNA: TGTGCCAGCAGTGAAGGGACTAGCGGGAGTTCGGTTCCGTTCTTC

J gene: TRBJ1-5
V gene: TRBV6-2/TRBV6-3
D gene: TRBD1
clone size: -
CDR3 protein: CASSNRGFSQPQHF
CDR3 DNA: TGTGCCAGCAGCAACAGGGGTTTCAGTCAGCCCCAGCATTTT

J gene: TRBJ2-5
V gene: TRBV14
D gene: -
clone size: -
CDR3 protein: CASSQWSGTQETQYF
CDR3 DNA: TGTGCCAGCAGCCAATGGTCGGGCACCCAAGAGACCCAGTACTTC

J gene: TRBJ2-4
V gene: TRBV4-2
D gene: -
clone size: few
CDR3 protein: CASSQDNGSPVAKNIQYF
CDR3 DNA: TGTGCCAGCAGCCAAGATAATGGGTCCCCAGTAGCCAAAAACATTCAGTACTTC

J gene: TRBJ1-1
V gene: TRBV6-5
D gene: -
clone size: -
CDR3 protein: CASSYSRSRDGTRSTEAFF
CDR3 DNA: TGTGCCAGCAGTTACTCTCGAAGTCGCGACGGTACGAGGAGCACTGAAGCTTTCTTT

J gene: TRBJ2-3
V gene: TRBV28
D gene: -
clone size: few
CDR3 protein: CASSQPDTDTQYF
CDR3 DNA: TGTGCCAGCAGTCAACCAGACACAGATACGCAGTATTTT

J gene: TRBJ1-6
V gene: TRBV4-3
D gene: -
clone size: many
CDR3 protein: CASSQFGQGASPLHF
CDR3 DNA: TGCGCCAGCAGCCAATTCGGGCAGGGAGCATCACCCCTCCACTTT

J gene: TRBJ2-2
V gene: TRBV24-1
D gene: TRBD1
clone size: -
CDR3 protein: CATSEAGTGNTGELFF
CDR3 DNA: TGTGCCACCAGTGAGGCCGGGACAGGGAACACCGGGGAGCTGTTTTTT

J gene: TRBJ2-7
V gene: TRBV7-6
D gene: TRBD1
clone size: -
CDR3 protein: CASSMDRGRDEQYF
CDR3 DNA: TGTGCCAGCAGCATGGACAGGGGGCGGGACGAGCAGTACTTC

J gene: TRBJ2-7
V gene: TRBV11-3
D gene: -
clone size: many
CDR3 protein: CASSRTNGEQYF
CDR3 DNA: TGTGCCAGCAGCCGGACGAACGGCGAGCAGTACTTC

J gene: TRBJ2-7
V gene: TRBV28
D gene: -
clone size: -
CDR3 protein: CASTSFHEQYF
CDR3 DNA: TGTGCCAGCACTAGTTTCCACGAGCAGTACTTC

J gene: TRBJ2-5
V gene: TRBV6-2/TRBV6-3
D gene: -
clone size: many
CDR3 protein: CASSYRGTSFQETQYF
CDR3 DNA: TGTGCCAGCAGTTACAGGGGCACTAGTTTCCAAGAGACCCAGTACTTC

J gene: TRBJ2-7
V gene: TRBV9
D gene: -
clone size: few
CDR3 protein: CASSVGPQDRTYEQYF
CDR3 DNA: TGTGCCAGCAGCGTGGGTCCGCAAGACAGGACCTACGAGCAGTACTTC

J gene: TRBJ2-2
V gene: TRBV12-3/TRBV12-4
D gene: -
clone size: -
CDR3 protein: CASSFGSSGELFF
CDR3 DNA: TGTGCCAGCAGTTTCGGGTCTTCCGGGGAGCTGTTTTTT

J gene: TRBJ2-6
V gene: TRBV2
D gene: TRBD1
clone size: few
CDR3 protein: CASSGQGAAGANVLTF
CDR3 DNA: TGTGCCAGCAGCGGACAGGGGGCGGCCGGGGCCAACGTCCTGACTTTC

J gene: TRBJ1-2
V gene: TRBV6-5
D gene: -
clone size: few
CDR3 protein: CASRSPINYGYTF
CDR3 DNA: TGTGCCAGCAGGTCCCCGATAAACTATGGCTACACCTTC

J gene: TRBJ2-6
V gene: TRBV6-1
D gene: TRBD1
clone size: -
CDR3 protein: CASSASPGQGVQGSGANVLTF
CDR3 DNA: TGTGCCAGCAGTGCGTCTCCGGGACAGGGAGTTCAGGGCTCTGGGGCCAACGTCCTGACTTTC

J gene: TRBJ2-5
V gene: TRBV18
D gene: -
clone size: -
CDR3 protein: CASSPLGQQETQYF
CDR3 DNA: TGTGCCAGCTCACCACTAGGACAGCAAGAGACCCAGTACTTC

J gene: TRBJ1-6
V gene: TRBV28
D gene: TRBD1
clone size: -
CDR3 protein: CASSFGDRRKPNSPLHF
CDR3 DNA: TGTGCCAGCAGTTTTGGGGACAGGCGAAAACCAAATTCACCCCTCCACTTT

J gene: TRBJ2-1
V gene: TRBV12-3/TRBV12-4
D gene: TRBD2
clone size: few
CDR3 protein: CASSFFLAGGLSYNEQFF
CDR3 DNA: TGTGCCAGCAGTTTCTTTCTAGCGGGAGGGTTGTCCTACAATGAGCAGTTCTTC

J gene: TRBJ2-2
V gene: TRBV12-3/TRBV12-4
D gene: -
clone size: few
CDR3 protein: CASSWAANTGELFF
CDR3 DNA: TGTGCCAGCAGCTGGGCCGCGAACACCGGGGAGCTGTTTTTT

J gene: TRBJ2-1
V gene: TRBV3-1
D gene: -
clone size: -
CDR3 protein: CASSQVGTSGRGEQFF
CDR3 DNA: TGTGCCAGCAGCCAAGTTGGAACTAGTGGGAGGGGGGAGCAGTTCTTC

J gene: TRBJ2-2
V gene: TRBV30
D gene: -
clone size: -
CDR3 protein: CAWRDATNTGELFF
CDR3 DNA: TGTGCCTGGCGGGACGCCACGAACACCGGGGAGCTGTTTTTT

J gene: TRBJ2-7
V gene: TRBV6-2/TRBV6-3
D gene: -
clone size: many
CDR3 protein: CASSYLDTVYEQYF
CDR3 DNA: TGTGCCAGCAGTTACTTGGACACAGTCTACGAGCAGTACTTC

J gene: TRBJ2-7
V gene: TRBV20-1
D gene: TRBD2
clone size: -
CDR3 protein: CSACVAGDSYEQYF
CDR3 DNA: TGCAGTGCTTGCGTAGCGGGAGATTCGTACGAGCAGTACTTC

J gene: TRBJ2-7
V gene: TRBV7-9
D gene: -
clone size: few
CDR3 protein: CASSLDSDPGAMYEQYF
CDR3 DNA: TGTGCCAGCAGCTTAGATTCGGATCCGGGAGCTATGTACGAGCAGTACTTC

J gene: TRBJ2-3
V gene: TRBV7-2
D gene: TRBD1
clone size: -
CDR3 protein: CASSFWTGDTQYF
CDR3 DNA: TGTGCCAGCAGCTTCTGGACAGGGGATACGCAGTATTTT

J gene: TRBJ2-7
V gene: TRBV7-2
D gene: TRBD1
clone size: few
CDR3 protein: CASDKGMGQATYEQYF
CDR3 DNA: TGTGCCAGCGACAAAGGAATGGGACAGGCGACCTACGAGCAGTACTTC

J gene: TRBJ1-1
V gene: TRBV20-1
D gene: -
clone size: -
CDR3 protein: CSAREPGFDTEAFF
CDR3 DNA: TGCAGTGCTAGAGAACCGGGGTTCGACACTGAAGCTTTCTTT

J gene: TRBJ2-3
V gene: TRBV20-1
D gene: -
clone size: -
CDR3 protein: CSAKGPSTDTQYF
CDR3 DNA: TGCAGTGCTAAGGGGCCTAGCACAGATACGCAGTATTTT

J gene: TRBJ2-7
V gene: TRBV27
D gene: TRBD2
clone size: -
CDR3 protein: CASSLKPPASGGPMEQYF
CDR3 DNA: TGTGCCAGCAGTTTAAAGCCCCCCGCTAGCGGGGGACCAATGGAGCAGTACTTC

J gene: TRBJ2-7
V gene: TRBV10-2
D gene: TRBD2
clone size: many
CDR3 protein: CASSQGSGVYYEQYF
CDR3 DNA: TGCGCCAGCAGTCAGGGTAGCGGGGTGTACTACGAGCAGTACTTC

J gene: TRBJ2-5
V gene: TRBV20-1
D gene: TRBD2
clone size: -
CDR3 protein: CSASSLAGVVETQYF
CDR3 DNA: TGCAGTGCCTCAAGCTTAGCGGGAGTTGTGGAGACCCAGTACTTC

J gene: TRBJ2-7
V gene: TRBV11-2
D gene: -
clone size: -
CDR3 protein: CASSPAPNSQYEQYF
CDR3 DNA: TGTGCCAGCAGCCCCGCCCCTAACTCCCAATACGAGCAGTACTTC

J gene: TRBJ2-2
V gene: TRBV5-1
D gene: TRBD1
clone size: -
CDR3 protein: CASKETGDTGELFF
CDR3 DNA: TGCGCCAGCAAGGAGACAGGGGACACCGGGGAGCTGTTTTTT

J gene: TRBJ2-7
V gene: TRBV25-1
D gene: TRBD1
clone size: -
CDR3 protein: CASSGSGTGTYEQYF
CDR3 DNA: TGTGCCAGCAGTGGTTCCGGGACAGGGACCTACGAGCAGTACTTC

J gene: TRBJ2-1
V gene: TRBV30
D gene: -
clone size: once
CDR3 protein: CAWSVSDF
CDR3 DNA: TGTGCCTGGAGTGTTTCGGACTTC

J gene: TRBJ1-2
V gene: TRBV20-1
D gene: TRBD1
clone size: many
CDR3 protein: CSATGTGYGYTF
CDR3 DNA: TGCAGTGCTACCGGGACAGGCTATGGCTACACCTTC

J gene: TRBJ2-7
V gene: TRBV20-1
D gene: TRBD1
clone size: -
CDR3 protein: CSQEDRAGSYEQYF
CDR3 DNA: TGCAGTCAGGAGGACAGGGCGGGCTCCTACGAGCAGTACTTC

J gene: TRBJ2-5
V gene: TRBV7-2
D gene: -
clone size: few
CDR3 protein: CASSSEGLASETQYF
CDR3 DNA: TGTGCCAGCAGCTCAGAGGGGCTAGCCTCAGAGACCCAGTACTTC

J gene: TRBJ2-6
V gene: TRBV15
D gene: TRBD1
clone size: few
CDR3 protein: CATTDRGKSGANVLTF
CDR3 DNA: TGTGCCACTACGGACAGGGGAAAATCTGGGGCCAACGTCCTGACTTTC

J gene: TRBJ1-2
V gene: TRBV2
D gene: -
clone size: -
CDR3 protein: CASSPNRISNTF
CDR3 DNA: TGTGCCAGCAGCCCGAATCGAATCAGTAACACCTTC

J gene: TRBJ2-7
V gene: TRBV7-2
D gene: TRBD1
clone size: few
CDR3 protein: CASNPGTGPYEQYF
CDR3 DNA: TGTGCCAGCAACCCCGGGACAGGTCCGTACGAGCAGTACTTC

J gene: TRBJ2-7
V gene: TRBV6-2/TRBV6-3
D gene: -
clone size: -
CDR3 protein: CASRYPGLSSYEQYF
CDR3 DNA: TGTGCCAGCAGATATCCGGGACTCAGCTCCTACGAGCAGTACTTC

J gene: TRBJ2-3
V gene: TRBV5-1
D gene: TRBD1
clone size: many
CDR3 protein: CASSMTGGSDTQYF
CDR3 DNA: TGCGCCAGCAGCATGACAGGGGGGTCAGATACGCAGTATTTT

J gene: TRBJ2-7
V gene: TRBV29-1
D gene: -
clone size: few
CDR3 protein: CSVDRGGEQYF
CDR3 DNA: TGCAGCGTTGACCGGGGCGGCGAGCAGTACTTC

J gene: TRBJ2-1
V gene: TRBV11-3
D gene: -
clone size: -
CDR3 protein: CASSFGTTGNEQFF
CDR3 DNA: TGTGCCAGCAGCTTTGGGACAACTGGGAATGAGCAGTTCTTC

J gene: TRBJ2-5
V gene: TRBV2
D gene: TRBD2
clone size: -
CDR3 protein: CASSEVGLAGEETQYF
CDR3 DNA: TGTGCCAGCAGTGAAGTAGGACTAGCGGGGGAAGAGACCCAGTACTTC

J gene: TRBJ2-7
V gene: TRBV5-1
D gene: -
clone size: -
CDR3 protein: CASSLDPAASYEQYF
CDR3 DNA: TGCGCCAGCAGCTTGGACCCCGCGGCTTCCTACGAGCAGTACTTC

J gene: TRBJ2-7
V gene: TRBV6-5
D gene: TRBD1
clone size: few
CDR3 protein: CASSFPGATGDEQYF
CDR3 DNA: TGTGCCAGCAGTTTCCCCGGGGCGACAGGGGACGAGCAGTACTTC

J gene: TRBJ2-3
V gene: TRBV7-2
D gene: TRBD2
clone size: -
CDR3 protein: CASRRDLAGGPHTQYF
CDR3 DNA: TGTGCCAGCAGGCGAGATTTAGCGGGAGGCCCGCATACGCAGTATTTT

J gene: TRBJ2-3
V gene: TRBV20-1
D gene: TRBD2
clone size: few
CDR3 protein: CSARGEASTDTQYF
CDR3 DNA: TGCAGTGCTCGGGGGGAGGCTAGCACAGATACGCAGTATTTT